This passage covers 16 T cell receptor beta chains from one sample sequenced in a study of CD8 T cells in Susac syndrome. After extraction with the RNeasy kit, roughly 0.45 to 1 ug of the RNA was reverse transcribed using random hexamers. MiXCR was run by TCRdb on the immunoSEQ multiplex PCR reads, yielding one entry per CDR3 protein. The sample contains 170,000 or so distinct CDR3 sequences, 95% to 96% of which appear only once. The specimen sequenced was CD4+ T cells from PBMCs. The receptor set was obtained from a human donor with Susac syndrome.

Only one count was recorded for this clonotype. In DNA form, the CDR3 reads TGTGCCAGCAGCTTAGGACCAGGGATTGAGCAGCCCCAGCATTTT. It codes for CASSLGPGIEQPQHF. This chain connects TRBV7-2 to TRBJ1-5, with a possible D match to TRBD1 (5 bases). This CDR3 comprises 15 residues. Trimming removed 1 base from V and 7 bases from J, with 14 bases in between. CDR1 and CDR2 from the germline V gene are SGHTA and FQGNSA.

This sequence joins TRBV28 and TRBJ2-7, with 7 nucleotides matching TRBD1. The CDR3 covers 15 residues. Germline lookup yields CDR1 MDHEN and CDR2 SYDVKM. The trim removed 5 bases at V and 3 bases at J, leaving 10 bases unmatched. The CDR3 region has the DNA TGTGCCAGCAGTCAAACGGGACAGTGGGACTACGAGCAGTACTTC. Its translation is CASSQTGQWDYEQYF. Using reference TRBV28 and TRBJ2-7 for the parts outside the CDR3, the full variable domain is DVKVTQSSRYLVKRTGEKVFLECVQDMDHENMFWYRQDPGLGLRLIYFSYDVKMKEKGDIPEGYSVSREKKERFSLILESASTNQTSMYLCASSQTGQWDYEQYFGPGTRLTVT.

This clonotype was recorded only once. As DNA, the CDR3 is TGCGCCAGCAGCTTGGAAGTAGAACGAGAGACCCAGTACTTC. Its translation: CASSLEVERETQYF. The V and J genes are TRBV5-1 and TRBJ2-5; the D is unclear. V was shortened by 0 bases and J by 4 bases, with 10 bases between the two germline ends. The CDR3 is 14 residues long. Germline V lookup: CDR1 SGHRS, CDR2 YFSETQ.

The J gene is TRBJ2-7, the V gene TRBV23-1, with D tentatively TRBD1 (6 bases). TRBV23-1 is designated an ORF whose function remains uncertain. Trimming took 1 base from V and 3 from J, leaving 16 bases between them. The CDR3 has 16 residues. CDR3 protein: CASSQLRRARGYEQYV. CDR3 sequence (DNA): TGCGCCAGCAGTCAATTGAGGCGGGCCAGGGGCTACGAGCAGTACGTC.

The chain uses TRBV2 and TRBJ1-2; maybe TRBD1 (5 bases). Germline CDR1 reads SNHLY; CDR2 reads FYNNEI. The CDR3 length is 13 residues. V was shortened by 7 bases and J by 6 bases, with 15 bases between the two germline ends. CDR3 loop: CASMVSGRNGYTF. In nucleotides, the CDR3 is TGTGCCAGCATGGTTTCGGGACGGAATGGCTACACCTTC.

The CDR3 protein is CATSGGLVGEQYF. The CDR3 bases are TGTGCCACCAGTGGGGGGCTAGTCGGCGAGCAGTACTTC. The chain has TRBV19 and TRBJ2-7; D may be TRBD1 or TRBD2 (6 bases each). The CDR3 extends over 13 amino acids. The V and J ends lost 10 bases and 6 bases respectively, with 19 bases between them. Germline V lookup: CDR1 LNHDA, CDR2 SQIVND (reference sequence).

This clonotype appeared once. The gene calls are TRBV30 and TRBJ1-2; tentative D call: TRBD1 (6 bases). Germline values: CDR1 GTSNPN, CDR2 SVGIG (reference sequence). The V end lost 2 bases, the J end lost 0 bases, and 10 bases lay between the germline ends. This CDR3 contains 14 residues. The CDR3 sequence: CAWSLDRPNYGYTF. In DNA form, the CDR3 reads TGTGCCTGGAGTTTAGACAGGCCTAACTATGGCTACACCTTC.

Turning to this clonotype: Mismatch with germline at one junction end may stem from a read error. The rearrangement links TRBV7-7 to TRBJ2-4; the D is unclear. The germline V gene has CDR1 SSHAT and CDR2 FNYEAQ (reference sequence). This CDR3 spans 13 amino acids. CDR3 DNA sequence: TGTGCTAGCAGCTTAGAGGCAGAAGGCCTTCAGTACTTC. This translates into CASSLEAEGLQYF. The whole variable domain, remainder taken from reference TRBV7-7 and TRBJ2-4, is GAGVSQSPRYKVTKRGQDVTLRCDPISSHATLYWYQQALGQGPEFLTYFNYEAQPDKSGLPSDRFSAERPEGSISTLTIQRTEQRDSAMYRCASSLEAEGLQYFGAGTRLSVL.

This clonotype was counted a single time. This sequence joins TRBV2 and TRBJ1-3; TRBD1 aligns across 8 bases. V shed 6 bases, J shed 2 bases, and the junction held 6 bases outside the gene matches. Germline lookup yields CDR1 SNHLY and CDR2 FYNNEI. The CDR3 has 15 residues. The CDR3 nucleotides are TGTGCCAGCAGACACGACAGGGGCCCTGGAAACACCATATATTTT. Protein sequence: CASRHDRGPGNTIYF.

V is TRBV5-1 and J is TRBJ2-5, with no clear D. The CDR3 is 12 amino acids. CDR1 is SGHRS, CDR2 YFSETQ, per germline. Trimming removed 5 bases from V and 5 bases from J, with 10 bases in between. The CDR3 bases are TGCGCCAGCAGTGACCTTTGGGAGACCCAGTACTTC. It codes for CASSDLWETQYF. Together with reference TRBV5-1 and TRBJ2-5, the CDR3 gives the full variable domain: KAGVTQTPRYLIKTRGQQVTLSCSPISGHRSVSWYQQTPGQGLQFLFEYFSETQRNKGNFPGRFSGRQFSNSRSEMNVSTLELGDSALYLCASSDLWETQYFGPGTRLLVL.

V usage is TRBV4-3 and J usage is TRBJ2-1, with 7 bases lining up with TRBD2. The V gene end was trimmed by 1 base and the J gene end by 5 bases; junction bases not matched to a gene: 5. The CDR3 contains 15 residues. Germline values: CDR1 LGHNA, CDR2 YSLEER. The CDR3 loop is CASSQVKLANNEQFF. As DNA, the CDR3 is TGCGCCAGCAGCCAAGTAAAACTAGCGAACAATGAGCAGTTCTTC.

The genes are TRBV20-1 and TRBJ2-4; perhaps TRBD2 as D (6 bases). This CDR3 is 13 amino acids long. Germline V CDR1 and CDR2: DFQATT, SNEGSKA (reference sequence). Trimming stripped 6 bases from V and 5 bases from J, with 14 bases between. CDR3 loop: CSAPTSSQNIQYF. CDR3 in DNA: TGCAGTGCGCCTACTAGCAGCCAAAACATTCAGTACTTC.

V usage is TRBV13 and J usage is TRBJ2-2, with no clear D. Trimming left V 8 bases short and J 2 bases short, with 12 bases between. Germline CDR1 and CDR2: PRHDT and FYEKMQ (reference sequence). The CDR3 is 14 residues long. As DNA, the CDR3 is TGTGCCAGCGCCCTCTGGGGAAACACCGGGGAGCTGTTTTTT. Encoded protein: CASALWGNTGELFF.

The CDR3 coding sequence is TGTGCCAGCAGCTTGCGGGCTAGCGGGAGGGATACGCAGTATTTT. Translating it yields CASSLRASGRDTQYF. The rearrangement joins TRBV5-4 to TRBJ2-3, with 11 bases that match TRBD2. CDR3 length: 15 residues. Trimming took 1 base from V and 6 from J; bases not matched to a gene: 4. CDR1 is SGHNT, CDR2 YYREEE, per germline (reference sequence).

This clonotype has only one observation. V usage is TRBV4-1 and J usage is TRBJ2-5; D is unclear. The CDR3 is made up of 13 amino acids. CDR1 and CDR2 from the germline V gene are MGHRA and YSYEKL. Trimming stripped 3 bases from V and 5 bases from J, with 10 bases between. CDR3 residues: CASSQAWPETQYF. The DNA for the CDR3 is TGCGCCAGCAGCCAGGCATGGCCGGAGACCCAGTACTTC.

The DNA of the CDR3 is TGTGCCAGCAGCTCCTCAGGGCAGGGTGAAGCTTTCTTT. This gives the protein CASSSSGQGEAFF. The rearrangement uses TRBV7-9 and TRBJ1-1; perhaps TRBD1 as D (5 bases). The CDR3 runs to 13 residues. CDR1 SEHNR and CDR2 FQNEAQ come from the germline V gene (reference sequence). V was shortened by 4 bases and J by 7 bases, with 13 bases between the two germline ends. Full variable domain (rest looked up from reference TRBV7-9 and TRBJ1-1): DTGVSQNPRHKITKRGQNVTFRCDPISEHNRLYWYRQTLGQGPEFLTYFQNEAQLEKSRLLSDRFSAERPKGSFSTLEIQRTEQGDSAMYLCASSSSGQGEAFFGQGTRLTVV.